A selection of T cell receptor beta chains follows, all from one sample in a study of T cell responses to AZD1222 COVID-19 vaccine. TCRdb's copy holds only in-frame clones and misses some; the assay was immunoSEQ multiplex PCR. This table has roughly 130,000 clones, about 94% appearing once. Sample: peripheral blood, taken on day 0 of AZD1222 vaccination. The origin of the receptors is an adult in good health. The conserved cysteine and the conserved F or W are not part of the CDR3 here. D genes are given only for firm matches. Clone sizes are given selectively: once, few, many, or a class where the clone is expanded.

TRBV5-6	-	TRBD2	ASSIGLAAYEQY
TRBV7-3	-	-	ASSLIRSPRRGSSYNSPLH
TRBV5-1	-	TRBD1	ASSSRQGMNTEAF
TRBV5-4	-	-	ASSLGGAKNIQY
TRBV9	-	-	ASSGRIRVEQF
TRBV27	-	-	ASSLSASSYNEQF
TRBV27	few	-	ASSTPGRRGGYT
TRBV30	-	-	AWSPVRWGSSYEQY
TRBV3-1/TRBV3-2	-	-	ASSHEGQETQY
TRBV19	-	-	ASSIKARTDTQY
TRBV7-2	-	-	ASRAQTAGDYGYT
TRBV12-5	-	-	ASGGTSTDTQY
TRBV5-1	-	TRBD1	ASSWTGGNGYT
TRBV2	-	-	ASRRDGNTEAF